What follows are 22 T cell receptor beta chains derived from one specimen sequenced in a study of T cell responses to AZD1222 COVID-19 vaccine. TCRdb's copy holds only in-frame clones and misses some; the assay was immunoSEQ multiplex PCR. This sample has approximately 150,000 clones; 89% occur once, and the top ten carry approximately 5.1%. The sequences come from peripheral blood, collected on day 0 of AZD1222 vaccination. These receptors were taken from an adult in good health.

The sample holds one count of this clone. CDR3 protein: CASSAGVIGNYGYTF. The CDR3 region has the DNA TGTGCCAGCAGCGCAGGAGTCATAGGGAACTATGGCTACACCTTC. The chain combines TRBV9 with TRBJ1-2; D gene uncertain. The CDR3 is 15 residues long. Trimming pared 3 bases from V and 2 bases from J, leaving 14 bases between. CDR1 and CDR2 (germline): SGDLS, YYNGEE.

This clone was seen only once. The CDR3 is CASSFENSPLHF. The CDR3 nucleotides read TGCGCCAGCAGCTTTGAGAATTCACCCCTCCACTTT. This chain links TRBV5-1 with TRBJ1-6; D gene unclear. The CDR3 is 12 residues long. Germline V CDR1 and CDR2: SGHRS, YFSETQ. V dropped 2 bases and J dropped 7 bases, with 4 bases sitting between them.

This rearrangement joins TRBV10-3 to TRBJ1-1; D not resolved. Looked up from germline, CDR1 is ENHRY and CDR2 is SYGVKD. V was pared by 6 bases and J by 3 bases, with 11 bases between. This CDR3 spans 13 amino acids. CDR3: CAIRGTADTEAFF. The CDR3 region has the DNA TGTGCCATCAGAGGTACAGCCGACACTGAAGCTTTCTTT.

V gene TRBV6-5 combines with J gene TRBJ2-3, with TRBD2 matching over 7 bases. V was pared by 8 bases and J by 5 bases, with 13 bases of the junction left unmatched. This CDR3 is 15 amino acids long. Per germline, CDR1 MNHEY and CDR2 SVGAGI. The CDR3 DNA follows: TGTGCCAGCCGGGGCGGCGGGAGTGGGGAAGATACGCAGTATTTT. It encodes CASRGGGSGEDTQYF.

V and J are TRBV12-3 or TRBV12-4 and TRBJ2-7; D is possibly TRBD2 (6 bases). The CDR3 is 13 amino acids. Deletions cut 3 bases from V and 3 bases from J, with 9 bases between. The CDR3 DNA is TGTGCCAGCAGTTTTGGACTATACTACGAGCAGTACTTC. It yields the protein CASSFGLYYEQYF.

This clone was seen only once. The rearrangement joins TRBV7-9 to TRBJ1-5; D is undetermined. V was shortened by 10 bases and J by 0 bases, with 7 bases between the two germline ends. CDR3 length: 12 residues. Per germline, CDR1 SEHNR and CDR2 FQNEAQ (reference sequence). CDR3 nucleotides: TGTGCCACGACTGATAGCAATCAGCCCCAGCATTTT. Translated, it gives CATTDSNQPQHF.

This rearrangement joins TRBV19 to TRBJ1-5, with a possible D match to TRBD1 (5 bases). Deletions cut 6 bases from V and 4 bases from J, with 7 bases between. Germline V lookup: CDR1 LNHDA, CDR2 SQIVND (reference sequence). The CDR3 is made up of 12 amino acids. This chain's CDR3 is CASRGPNQPQHF. CDR3 coding DNA: TGTGCCAGTAGGGGGCCGAATCAGCCCCAGCATTTT.

The chain couples TRBV21-1 to TRBJ2-1. TRBV21-1 is shown as a pseudogene. This CDR3 spans 13 amino acids. CDR3 DNA sequence: TGTGCCAGCAGCAAAGCAGGACGTAGTGAGCAGTTCTTC. Its protein is CASSKAGRSEQFF.

This chain connects TRBV2 to TRBJ2-7; TRBD1 might be the D (5 bases). The CDR3 has 12 amino acids. Germline CDR1 reads SNHLY; CDR2 reads FYNNEI. The ends were cut back, 3 bases at V and 3 bases at J, with 6 bases in the middle. The CDR3 protein is CASSDRGYEQYF. In DNA, the CDR3 is TGTGCCAGCAGTGATAGGGGCTACGAGCAGTACTTC.

V usage is TRBV5-4 and J usage is TRBJ2-7; D perhaps matches TRBD2 (5 bases). The V end lost 4 bases, the J end lost 0 bases, and 11 bases lay between the germline ends. In germline, CDR1 is SGHNT, CDR2 YYREEE (reference sequence). There are 14 residues in the CDR3. The CDR3 DNA is TGTGCCAGCAGCCAGTCGGGGAACTCCTACGAGCAGTACTTC. Its protein product is CASSQSGNSYEQYF.

The chain couples TRBV12-3 or TRBV12-4 to TRBJ1-2; TRBD1 might be the D (5 bases). The CDR3 extends over 13 amino acids. In DNA, the CDR3 is TGTGCAACCGGCAGGGAAGGACCCTATGGCTACACCTTC. It yields the protein CATGREGPYGYTF.

The V call is TRBV13, the J call TRBJ1-3; unclear D gene. V lost 5 bases to trimming and J lost 0 bases, with 8 bases between them. Germline V lookup: CDR1 PRHDT, CDR2 FYEKMQ (reference sequence). This CDR3 is built from 14 residues. The CDR3, as DNA: TGTGCCAGCAGCCCCGGGCTCTCTGGAAACACCATATATTTT. Protein sequence: CASSPGLSGNTIYF.

The chain has TRBV18 and TRBJ2-7; D not certain. This CDR3 is built from 12 residues. Trimming left V 6 bases short and J 6 bases short, with 12 bases between. Germline CDR1 and CDR2: KGHSH and LQKENI. The CDR3 loop is CASSPTHAEQYF. Written as DNA, the CDR3 is TGTGCCAGCTCCCCGACACACGCCGAGCAGTACTTC.

The V gene is TRBV7-2, the J gene TRBJ2-1; perhaps TRBD2 as D (6 bases). Between the trimmed V and J ends, which lost 0 bases and 4 bases, there was a span of 16 bases. Germline CDR1 is SGHTA and CDR2 is FQGNSA. The CDR3 is made up of 17 amino acids. CDR3 loop: CASSLAMAGFTYNEQFF. CDR3 coding DNA: TGTGCCAGCAGCTTAGCAATGGCGGGATTCACGTACAATGAGCAGTTCTTC.

This chain joins TRBV28 and TRBJ1-2; no reliable D call. Trimming shortened V by 3 bases and J by 4 bases, and 12 bases separated the two germline ends. Per the germline V gene, CDR1 is MDHEN and CDR2 is SYDVKM. The CDR3 has 14 residues. The CDR3 coding sequence is TGTGCCAGCAGTTTGGCGTCAAGGCTCTATGGCTACACCTTC. The encoded protein is CASSLASRLYGYTF.

This chain uses TRBV6-2 or TRBV6-3 with TRBJ2-1; D might be TRBD2 (5 bases). V lost 4 bases to trimming and J lost 0 bases, with 13 bases between them. Germline V CDR1 and CDR2: MNHEY, SVGEGT. The CDR3 covers 16 residues. Here the CDR3 reads CASSFRTGRSYNEQFF. CDR3 DNA: TGTGCCAGCAGTTTCCGGACTGGACGCTCCTACAATGAGCAGTTCTTC.

V and J are TRBV19 and TRBJ2-1; no clear D. Trimming removed 8 bases at V and 7 bases at J, with 9 bases between. Germline lookup yields CDR1 LNHDA and CDR2 SQIVND (reference sequence). The CDR3 runs to 11 residues. This CDR3 is CASLSENEQFF. In DNA form, the CDR3 reads TGTGCCAGTTTGAGCGAGAATGAGCAGTTCTTC.

This chain joins TRBV5-1 and TRBJ2-3; D not certain. This CDR3 has 14 residues. V was shortened by 3 bases and J by 3 bases, with 11 bases between the two germline ends. Germline CDR1 SGHRS, CDR2 YFSETQ. This CDR3 is CASSWVSQTDTQYF. In DNA form, the CDR3 reads TGCGCCAGCAGCTGGGTTTCTCAAACAGATACGCAGTATTTT.

This chain uses TRBV28 with TRBJ1-4; 7 bases match TRBD1. The CDR3 covers 18 residues. Germline values: CDR1 MDHEN, CDR2 SYDVKM. With V trimmed by 6 bases and J by 3 bases, 16 bases remained unmatched. Here the CDR3 DNA reads TGTGCCAGCAGACAAACCCCGGACAGGTTCGAATCTAATGAAAAACTGTTTTTT. Protein: CASRQTPDRFESNEKLFF.

Note on this clone: One end of the junction varies from germline; a read error may be responsible. V and J are TRBV2 and TRBJ1-1; the D is unclear. The CDR3 covers 8 residues. Per the germline V gene, CDR1 is SNHLY and CDR2 is FYNNEI. The CDR3 bases are TGTGCCAGCACCCAGAGATATTTT. It specifies CASTQRYF. Full variable domain (missing parts from reference TRBV2 and TRBJ1-1): EPEVTQTPSHQVTQMGQEVILRCVPISNHLYFYWYRQILGQKVEFLVSFYNNEISEKSEIFDDQFSVERPDGSNFTLKIRSTKLEDSAMYFCASTQRYFGQGTRLTVV.

The V call is TRBV30, the J call TRBJ1-3; D unclear. The ends were cut back, 0 bases at V and 4 bases at J, with 7 bases in the middle. CDR1 and CDR2 from the germline V gene are GTSNPN and SVGIG (reference sequence). This CDR3 region has 13 residues. The CDR3 DNA is TGTGCCTGGAGTGTTGTCCAAGGAAACACCATATATTTT. Translating it yields CAWSVVQGNTIYF.

The count of this clone is one. V gene TRBV30 combines with J gene TRBJ1-3; D perhaps matches TRBD1 (5 bases). The length of the CDR3 is 14 residues. Trimming stripped 4 bases from V and 2 bases from J, with 12 bases between. Germline loops: CDR1 GTSNPN, CDR2 SVGIG (reference sequence). In DNA form, the CDR3 reads TGTGCCTGGAAAACAGGAGGGCCTGGAAACACCATATATTTT. This codes for CAWKTGGPGNTIYF.